This T cell receptor beta chain was found in a study of blood T cells in healthy people across ages. Study overall: Roughly one uniquely barcoded beta molecule per two T cells was captured. Notes on the study in general: A greater number of naive CD4+ cells and higher diversity distinguished long-lived donors from aged donors. Per million T cells, the diversity of TCR beta decreased roughly linearly as age advanced.

A sample-barcoded 5' primer and a J-beta primer mix were used in a second PCR of roughly 6 to 11 cycles. Through a template-switch adaptor with 12 random nucleotides, each cDNA molecule received a tag. TCRdb re-called the 5' RACE reads through MiXCR, storing one row per CDR3 protein. The sample lists approximately 880,000 distinct CDR3 sequences, roughly 48% occurring once. Of note for this clonotype: Its antigen is unknown.

The CDR3 loop spans 17 amino acids. CDR1 and CDR2 (germline): SGHRS, YFSETQ. The J segment lost 1 base and the V segment lost 4 bases, leaving 12 bases of the junction unmatched. Sequenced material: blood. The sequence was obtained from a man aged 25 to 40 in good health. This chain uses TRBV5-1 with TRBJ1-1, with 8 bases fitting TRBD1. CDR3 coding DNA: TGCGCCAGCAGCCCAGAACAGCGTGGACAGGGGAACACTGAAGCTTTCTTT. Translating it yields CASSPEQRGQGNTEAFF.